The sequence of this T cell receptor (beta chain) was determined in a study of cytomegalovirus exposure and HLA in healthy donors. Study results and limitations: Analysis was carried out at a later point, and it linked a missense DCLRE1C variant to TCR beta V- and J-gene trimming. HLA allele associations emerged for about 18,000 TCR beta sequences in a later analysis, at 0.05 false discovery rate.

PCR involved 60 Vbeta and 13 Jbeta primers. Profiling relied on immunoSEQ multiplex PCR, and the TCRdb table lists in-frame clones only, not all of them. This sample has over 100,000 clones, with approximately 58% found just once. In regard to this clone: Its antigen is not identified.

The CDR3 loop spans 13 amino acids. Germline-derived CDR1 and CDR2 are SGHAT and FQNNGV. Trimming removed 3 bases from V and 5 bases from J, with 10 bases in between. Sequencing was done on a sample of PBMCs. V gene TRBV11-2 combines with J gene TRBJ1-1; D is unclear. This sequence originates from a woman under 40 in good health and CMV-seronegative. The CDR3 spells CASSLLGGTEAFF. DNA for the CDR3: TGTGCCAGCAGCTTGCTAGGAGGGACTGAAGCTTTCTTT.